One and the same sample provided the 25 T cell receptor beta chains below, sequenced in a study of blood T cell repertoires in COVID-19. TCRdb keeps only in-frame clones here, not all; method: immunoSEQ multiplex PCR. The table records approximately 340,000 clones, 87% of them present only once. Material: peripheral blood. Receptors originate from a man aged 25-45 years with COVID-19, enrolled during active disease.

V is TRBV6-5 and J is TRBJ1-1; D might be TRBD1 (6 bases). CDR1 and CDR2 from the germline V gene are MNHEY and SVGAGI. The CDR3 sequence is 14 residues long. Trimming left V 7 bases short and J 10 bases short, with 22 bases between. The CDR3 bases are TGTGCCAGCATATTCGGGGGGACACCGGGAGTAGCTTTCTTT. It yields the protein CASIFGGTPGVAFF.

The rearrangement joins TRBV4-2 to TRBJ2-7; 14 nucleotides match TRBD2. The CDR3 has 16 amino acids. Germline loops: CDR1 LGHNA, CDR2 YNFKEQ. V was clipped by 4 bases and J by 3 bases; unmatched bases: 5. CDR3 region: CASSLEGLAGDYEQYF. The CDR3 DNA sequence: TGTGCCAGCAGCCTGGAGGGACTAGCGGGAGACTACGAGCAGTACTTC.

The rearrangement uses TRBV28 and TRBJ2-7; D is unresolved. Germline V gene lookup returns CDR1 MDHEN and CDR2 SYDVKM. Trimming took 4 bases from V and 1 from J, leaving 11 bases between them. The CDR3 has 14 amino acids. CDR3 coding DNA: TGTGCCAGCAGTTCCGCAACTCGTTCCTACGAGCAGTACTTC. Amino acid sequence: CASSSATRSYEQYF.

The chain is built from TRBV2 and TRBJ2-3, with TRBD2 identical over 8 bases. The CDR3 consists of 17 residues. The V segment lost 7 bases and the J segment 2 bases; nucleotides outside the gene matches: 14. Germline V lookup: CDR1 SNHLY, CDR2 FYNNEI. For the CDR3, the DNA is TGTGCCAGCACCCTTTCAAGCGGGGGCGTGTCCACAGATACGCAGTATTTT. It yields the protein CASTLSSGGVSTDTQYF.

CDR3 in amino acids: CASSPSGGVEQYF. CDR3 nucleotide sequence: TGTGCCAGCTCACCGTCAGGGGGCGTCGAGCAGTACTTC. The rearrangement joins TRBV18 to TRBJ2-7; 8 bases are shared with TRBD1. The V segment lost 3 bases and the J segment 6 bases; nucleotides outside the gene matches: 4. Germline V lookup: CDR1 KGHSH, CDR2 LQKENI. This CDR3 has 13 residues.

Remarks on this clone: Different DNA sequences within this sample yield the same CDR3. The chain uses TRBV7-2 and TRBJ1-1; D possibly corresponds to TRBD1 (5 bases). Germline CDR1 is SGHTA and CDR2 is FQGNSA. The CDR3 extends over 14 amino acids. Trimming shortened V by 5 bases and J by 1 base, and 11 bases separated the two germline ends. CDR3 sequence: CASSPQGGNTEAFF. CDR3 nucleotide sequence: TGTGCCAGCAGCCCTCAGGGTGGGAACACTGAAGCTTTCTTT.

Written as DNA, the CDR3 is TGCAGCGTCCCTAGCGGGGGAACCCAGATCACAGATACGCAGTATTTT. Translated, it gives CSVPSGGTQITDTQYF. J is TRBJ2-3 and V is TRBV29-1; 10 nucleotides match TRBD2. This CDR3 region has 16 residues. J lost 2 bases, V lost 6 bases, and 11 bases had no gene match. CDR1 is SQVTM, CDR2 ANQGSEA, per germline.

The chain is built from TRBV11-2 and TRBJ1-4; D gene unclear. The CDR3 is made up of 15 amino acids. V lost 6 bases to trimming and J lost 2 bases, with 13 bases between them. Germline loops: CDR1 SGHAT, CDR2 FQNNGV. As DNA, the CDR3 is TGTGCCAGCAGTAAGCTTACGGGGACTAATGAAAAACTGTTTTTT. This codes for CASSKLTGTNEKLFF.

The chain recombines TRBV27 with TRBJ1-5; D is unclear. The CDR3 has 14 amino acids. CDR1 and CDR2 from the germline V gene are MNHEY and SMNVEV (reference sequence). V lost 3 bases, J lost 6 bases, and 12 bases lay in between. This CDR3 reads CASSFRGSGQPQHF. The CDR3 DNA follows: TGTGCCAGCAGTTTCAGAGGGTCAGGTCAGCCCCAGCATTTT.

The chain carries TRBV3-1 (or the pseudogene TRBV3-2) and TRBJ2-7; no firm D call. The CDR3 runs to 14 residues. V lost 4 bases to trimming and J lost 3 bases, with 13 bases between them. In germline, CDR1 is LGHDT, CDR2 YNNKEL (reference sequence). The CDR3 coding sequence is TGTGCCAGCAGCCTAGGTGGGCCCCTCTACGAGCAGTACTTC. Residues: CASSLGGPLYEQYF.

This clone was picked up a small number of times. The CDR3 here is CASSLNRGLVYGYTF. The CDR3 DNA sequence: TGTGCCAGCAGCTTAAACAGGGGGCTTGTCTATGGCTACACCTTC. The chain joins TRBV5-4 to TRBJ1-2; 9 bases map to TRBD1. CDR3 length: 15 residues. The V gene end was trimmed by 2 bases and the J gene end by 4 bases; junction bases not matched to a gene: 6. Germline loops: CDR1 SGHNT, CDR2 YYREEE (reference sequence).

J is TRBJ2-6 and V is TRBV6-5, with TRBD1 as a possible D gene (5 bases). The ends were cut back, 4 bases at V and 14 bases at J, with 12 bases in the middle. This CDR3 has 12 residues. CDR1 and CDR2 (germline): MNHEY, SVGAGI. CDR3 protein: CASSSGHRLLTF. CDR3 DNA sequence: TGTGCCAGCAGTTCAGGACACAGACTCCTGACTTTC.

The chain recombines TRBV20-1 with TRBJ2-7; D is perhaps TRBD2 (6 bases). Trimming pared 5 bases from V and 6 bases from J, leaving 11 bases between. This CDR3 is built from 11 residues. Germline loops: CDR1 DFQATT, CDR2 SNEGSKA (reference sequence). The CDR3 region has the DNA TGCAGTGCTCTGGGAGGTGGCGAGCAGTACTTC. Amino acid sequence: CSALGGGEQYF.

The CDR3 protein is CASSRGLSSGNTIYF. DNA of the CDR3: TGTGCCAGCAGTCGCGGACTAAGCTCTGGAAACACCATATATTTT. The rearrangement joins TRBV6-5 to TRBJ1-3; D remains ambiguous. Trimming stripped 5 bases from V and 0 bases from J, with 11 bases between. CDR3 length equals 15 residues. CDR1 and CDR2 (germline): MNHEY, SVGAGI.

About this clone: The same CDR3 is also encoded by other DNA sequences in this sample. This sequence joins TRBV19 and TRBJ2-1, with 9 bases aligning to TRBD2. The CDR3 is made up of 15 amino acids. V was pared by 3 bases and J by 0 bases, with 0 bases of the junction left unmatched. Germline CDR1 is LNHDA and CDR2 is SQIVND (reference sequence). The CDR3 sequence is CASSISGSSYNEQFF. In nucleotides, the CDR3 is TGTGCCAGTAGTATTAGCGGGAGCTCCTACAATGAGCAGTTCTTC.

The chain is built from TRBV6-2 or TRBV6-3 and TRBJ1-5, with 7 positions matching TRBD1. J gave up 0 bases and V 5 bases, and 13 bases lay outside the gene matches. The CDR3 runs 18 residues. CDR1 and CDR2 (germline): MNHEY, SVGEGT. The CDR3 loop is CASSGSGTVHYSNQPQHF. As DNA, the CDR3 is TGTGCCAGCAGTGGCTCCGGGACAGTTCATTATAGCAATCAGCCCCAGCATTTT.

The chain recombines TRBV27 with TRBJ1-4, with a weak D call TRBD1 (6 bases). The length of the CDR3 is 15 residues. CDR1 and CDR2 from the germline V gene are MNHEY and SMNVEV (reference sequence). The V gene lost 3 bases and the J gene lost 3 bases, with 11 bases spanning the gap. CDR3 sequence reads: CASSLTGLANEKLFF. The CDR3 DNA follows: TGTGCCAGCAGTTTGACAGGCCTCGCTAATGAAAAACTGTTTTTT. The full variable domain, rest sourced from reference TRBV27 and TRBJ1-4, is EAQVTQNPRYLITVTGKKLTVTCSQNMNHEYMSWYRQDPGLGLRQIYYSMNVEVTDKGDVPEGYKVSRKEKRNFPLILESPSPNQTSLYFCASSLTGLANEKLFFGSGTQLSVL.

The CDR3 here is CAWSGAGALKEQYF. The CDR3 nucleotides are TGTGCCTGGAGTGGAGCGGGGGCCCTTAAGGAGCAGTACTTC. The V gene is TRBV30, the J gene TRBJ2-7, with TRBD2 identical over 8 bases. The CDR3 has 14 residues. The germline V gene has CDR1 GTSNPN and CDR2 SVGIG (reference sequence). V was clipped by 1 base and J by 7 bases; unmatched bases: 9.

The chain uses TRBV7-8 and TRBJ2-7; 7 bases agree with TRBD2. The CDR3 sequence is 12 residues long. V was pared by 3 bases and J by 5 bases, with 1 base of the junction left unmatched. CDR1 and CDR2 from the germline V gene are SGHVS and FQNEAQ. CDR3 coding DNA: TGTGCCAGCAGCTTGGGAGGGGACGAGCAGTACTTC. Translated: CASSLGGDEQYF.

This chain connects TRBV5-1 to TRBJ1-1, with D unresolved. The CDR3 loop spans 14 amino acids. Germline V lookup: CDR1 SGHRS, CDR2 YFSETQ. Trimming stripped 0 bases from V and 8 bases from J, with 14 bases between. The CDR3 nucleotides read TGCGCCAGCAGCTTGGGACAACACAGCCAAGAAGCTTTCTTT. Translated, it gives CASSLGQHSQEAFF.

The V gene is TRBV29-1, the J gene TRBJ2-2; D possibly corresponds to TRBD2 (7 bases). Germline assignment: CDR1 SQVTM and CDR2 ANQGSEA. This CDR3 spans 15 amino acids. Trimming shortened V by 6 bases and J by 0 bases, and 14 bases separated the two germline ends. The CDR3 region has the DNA TGCAGCGTGAAAAGGGGGGGCGCGAACACCGGGGAGCTGTTTTTT. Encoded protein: CSVKRGGANTGELFF.

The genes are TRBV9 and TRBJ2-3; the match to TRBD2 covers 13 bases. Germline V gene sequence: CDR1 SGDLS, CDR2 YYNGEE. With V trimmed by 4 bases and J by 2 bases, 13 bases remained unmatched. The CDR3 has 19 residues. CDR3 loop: CASSIGLAGALSTTDTQYF. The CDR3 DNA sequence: TGTGCCAGCAGCATCGGACTAGCGGGGGCCCTAAGTACCACAGATACGCAGTATTTT.

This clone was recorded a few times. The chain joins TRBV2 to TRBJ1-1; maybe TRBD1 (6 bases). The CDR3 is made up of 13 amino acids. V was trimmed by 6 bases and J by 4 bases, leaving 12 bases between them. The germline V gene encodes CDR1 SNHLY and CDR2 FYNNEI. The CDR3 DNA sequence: TGTGCCAGCAGGGGGGCCTTTAGCACTGAAGCTTTCTTT. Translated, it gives CASRGAFSTEAFF.

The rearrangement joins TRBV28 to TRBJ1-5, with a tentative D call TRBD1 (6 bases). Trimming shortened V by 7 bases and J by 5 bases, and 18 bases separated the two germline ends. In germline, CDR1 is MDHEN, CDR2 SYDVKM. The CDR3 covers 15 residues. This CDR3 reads CASTPFNRDYQPQHF. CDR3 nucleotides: TGTGCCAGCACCCCATTCAACAGGGATTATCAGCCCCAGCATTTT.

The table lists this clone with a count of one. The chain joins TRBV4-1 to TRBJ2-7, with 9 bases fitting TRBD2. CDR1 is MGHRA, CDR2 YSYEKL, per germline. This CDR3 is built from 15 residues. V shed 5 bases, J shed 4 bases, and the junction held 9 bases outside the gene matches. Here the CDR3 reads CASSYNSGSSYEQYF. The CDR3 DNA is TGCGCCAGCAGCTATAATAGCGGGAGTAGTTACGAGCAGTACTTC.